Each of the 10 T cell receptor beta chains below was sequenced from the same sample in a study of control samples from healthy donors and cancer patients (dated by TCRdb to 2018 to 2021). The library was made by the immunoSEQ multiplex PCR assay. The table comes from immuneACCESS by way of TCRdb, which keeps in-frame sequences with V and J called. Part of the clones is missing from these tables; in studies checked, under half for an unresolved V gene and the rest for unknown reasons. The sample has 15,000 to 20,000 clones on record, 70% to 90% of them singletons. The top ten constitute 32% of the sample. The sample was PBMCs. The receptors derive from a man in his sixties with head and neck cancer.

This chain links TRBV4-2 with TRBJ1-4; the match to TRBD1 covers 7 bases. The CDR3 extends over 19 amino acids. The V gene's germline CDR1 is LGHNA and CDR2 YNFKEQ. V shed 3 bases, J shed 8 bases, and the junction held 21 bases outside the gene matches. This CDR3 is CASSQSTRDSRRDREKLFF. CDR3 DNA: TGTGCCAGCAGCCAGAGCACTCGGGACAGCCGAAGGGATAGGGAAAAACTGTTTTTT.

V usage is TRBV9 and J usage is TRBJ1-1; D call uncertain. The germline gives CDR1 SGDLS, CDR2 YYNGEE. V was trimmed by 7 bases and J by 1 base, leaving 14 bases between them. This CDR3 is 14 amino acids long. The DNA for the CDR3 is TGTGCCAGCTCGACGGCCCTTGCGAACACTGAAGCTTTCTTT. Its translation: CASSTALANTEAFF.

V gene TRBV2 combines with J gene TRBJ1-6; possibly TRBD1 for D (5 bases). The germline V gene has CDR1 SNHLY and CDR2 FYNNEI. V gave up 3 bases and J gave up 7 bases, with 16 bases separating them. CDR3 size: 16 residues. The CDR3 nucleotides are TGTGCCAGCAGTGACAGGGCTAGGGCAGGGAATTCACCCCTCCACTTT. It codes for CASSDRARAGNSPLHF. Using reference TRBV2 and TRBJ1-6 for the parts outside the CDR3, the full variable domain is EPEVTQTPSHQVTQMGQEVILRCVPISNHLYFYWYRQILGQKVEFLVSFYNNEISEKSEIFDDQFSVERPDGSNFTLKIRSTKLEDSAMYFCASSDRARAGNSPLHFGNGTRLTVT.

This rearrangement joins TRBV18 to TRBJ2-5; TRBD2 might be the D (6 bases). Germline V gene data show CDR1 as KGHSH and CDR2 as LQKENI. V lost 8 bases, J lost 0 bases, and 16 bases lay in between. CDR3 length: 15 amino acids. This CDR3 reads CASAPLASYQETQYF. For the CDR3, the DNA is TGTGCCAGCGCCCCGCTAGCGTCGTACCAAGAGACCCAGTACTTC.

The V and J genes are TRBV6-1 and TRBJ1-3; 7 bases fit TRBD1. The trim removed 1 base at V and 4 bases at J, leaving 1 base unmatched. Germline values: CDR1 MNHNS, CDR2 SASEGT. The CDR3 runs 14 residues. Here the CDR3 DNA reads TGTGCCAGCAGTGAAGGGACAGGCGGAAACACCATATATTTT. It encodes CASSEGTGGNTIYF.

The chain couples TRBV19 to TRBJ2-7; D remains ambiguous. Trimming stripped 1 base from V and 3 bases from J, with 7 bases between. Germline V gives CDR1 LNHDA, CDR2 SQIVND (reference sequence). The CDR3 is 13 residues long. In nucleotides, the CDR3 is TGTGCCAGTAGTATAGTGTATCTCTACGAGCAGTACTTC. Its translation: CASSIVYLYEQYF. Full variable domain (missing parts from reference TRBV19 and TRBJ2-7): DGGITQSPKYLFRKEGQNVTLSCEQNLNHDAMYWYRQDPGQGLRLIYYSQIVNDFQKGDIAEGYSVSREKKESFPLTVTSAQKNPTAFYLCASSIVYLYEQYFGPGTRLTVT.

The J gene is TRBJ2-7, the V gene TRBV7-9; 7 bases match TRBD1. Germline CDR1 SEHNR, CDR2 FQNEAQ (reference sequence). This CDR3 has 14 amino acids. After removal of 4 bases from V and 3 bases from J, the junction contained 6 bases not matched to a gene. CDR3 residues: CASSSRTGDYEQYF. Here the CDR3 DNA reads TGTGCCAGCAGCTCCCGGACAGGAGACTACGAGCAGTACTTC. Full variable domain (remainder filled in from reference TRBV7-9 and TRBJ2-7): DTGVSQNPRHKITKRGQNVTFRCDPISEHNRLYWYRQTLGQGPEFLTYFQNEAQLEKSRLLSDRFSAERPKGSFSTLEIQRTEQGDSAMYLCASSSRTGDYEQYFGPGTRLTVT.

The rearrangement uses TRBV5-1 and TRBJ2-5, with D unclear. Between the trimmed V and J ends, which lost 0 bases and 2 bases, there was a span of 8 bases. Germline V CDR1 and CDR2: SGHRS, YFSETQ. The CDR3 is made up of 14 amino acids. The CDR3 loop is CASSLARGQETQYF. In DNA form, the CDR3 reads TGCGCCAGCAGCTTGGCACGTGGGCAAGAGACCCAGTACTTC.

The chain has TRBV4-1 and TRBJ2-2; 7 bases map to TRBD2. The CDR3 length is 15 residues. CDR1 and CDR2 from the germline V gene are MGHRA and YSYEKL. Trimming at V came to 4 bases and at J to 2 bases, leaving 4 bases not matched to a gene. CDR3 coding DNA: TGCGCCAGCAGCCGAGCGGGGCCTAACACCGGGGAGCTGTTTTTT. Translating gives CASSRAGPNTGELFF.

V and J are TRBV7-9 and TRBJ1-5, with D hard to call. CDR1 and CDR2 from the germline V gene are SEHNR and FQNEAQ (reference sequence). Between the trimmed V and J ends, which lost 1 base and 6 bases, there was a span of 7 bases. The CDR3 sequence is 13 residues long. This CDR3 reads CASSLVESQPQHF. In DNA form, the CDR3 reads TGTGCCAGCAGCTTAGTCGAGAGTCAGCCCCAGCATTTT.